The entry below gives a single T cell receptor (beta chain) sequence along with its context. The CDR3 contains 12 residues. In germline, CDR1 is SGHAT, CDR2 FQNNGV. Trimming stripped 3 bases from V and 6 bases from J, with 5 bases between. This entry belongs to a study of blood T cell repertoires in COVID-19. Study-wide background: Acute-phase and convalescent COVID-19 samples originated in the United States, Italy and Spain. T cells, B-cell-depleted T cells, or PBMCs supplied cDNA or gDNA.

Data came from immunoSEQ multiplex PCR; TCRdb stores just in-frame clones and leaves some out. The sample lists 300,000 to 400,000 clones; almost 85% were seen once. Input material: peripheral blood. The TCR comes from a human donor in a cohort sampled during active COVID-19. The chain uses TRBV11-2 and TRBJ2-2; D unclear. The CDR3 reads CASSFGAGELFF. DNA of the CDR3: TGTGCCAGCAGCTTTGGAGCCGGGGAGCTGTTTTTT.